These 28 T cell receptor beta chains share one sample of origin, sequenced in a study of cytomegalovirus exposure and HLA in healthy donors. The primer mix had 60 Vbeta and 13 Jbeta primers. Profiling relied on immunoSEQ multiplex PCR, and the TCRdb table lists in-frame clones only, not all of them. Of approximately 90,000 clones in the sample, roughly three quarters were seen once. Sequencing was performed on PBMCs. The receptors here all came from a man younger than 40 in good health and CMV-seronegative.

This clone appeared once. The gene calls are TRBV6-5 and TRBJ2-1; no definite D call. CDR3 length equals 13 residues. Germline V lookup: CDR1 MNHEY, CDR2 SVGAGI. V was pared by 5 bases and J by 5 bases, with 10 bases between. Here the CDR3 reads CASSNNNNNEQFF. For the CDR3, the DNA is TGTGCCAGCAGTAACAACAATAACAATGAGCAGTTCTTC.

This clone was detected only a few times. The gene calls are TRBV4-2 and TRBJ1-2; 11 nucleotides agree with TRBD1. This CDR3 spans 15 amino acids. CDR1 is LGHNA, CDR2 YNFKEQ, per germline. V was clipped by 0 bases and J by 6 bases; unmatched bases: 3. Here the CDR3 reads CASSQDSGQGDGYTF. In DNA form, the CDR3 reads TGTGCCAGCAGCCAAGATTCGGGACAGGGGGATGGCTACACCTTC.

The chain joins TRBV28 to TRBJ1-5; D not resolved. Per germline, CDR1 MDHEN and CDR2 SYDVKM. V was trimmed by 8 bases and J by 5 bases, leaving 10 bases between them. The CDR3 covers 12 residues. CDR3 in amino acids: CASGGSDQPQHF. The CDR3 DNA is TGTGCCAGCGGAGGGTCCGATCAGCCCCAGCATTTT.

V usage is TRBV27 and J usage is TRBJ2-7; D might be TRBD2 (5 bases). CDR3 length equals 13 residues. Per germline, CDR1 MNHEY and CDR2 SMNVEV (reference sequence). The ends were cut back, 0 bases at V and 6 bases at J, with 9 bases in the middle. CDR3 nucleotide sequence: TGTGCCAGCAGTTTATCGAAAGGAGGCGAGCAGTACTTC. This translates into CASSLSKGGEQYF.

On this clone: Additional DNA sequences in this sample encode the identical CDR3. V and J are TRBV6-5 and TRBJ2-7; D might be TRBD2 (6 bases). The length of the CDR3 is 14 residues. V shed 2 bases and J shed 1 base, with 9 bases lying between them. Germline V gene lookup returns CDR1 MNHEY and CDR2 SVGAGI. The CDR3 DNA reads as TGTGCCAGCAGTTACGGGGGGAGGTCCTACGAGCAGTACTTC. Residues: CASSYGGRSYEQYF.

The V call is TRBV6-1, the J call TRBJ2-5; TRBD2 agrees at 7 bases. Trimming cost V 1 base and J 1 base; bases outside gene matches: 9. Germline CDR1 is MNHNS and CDR2 is SASEGT. This CDR3 is 17 amino acids long. The CDR3 DNA follows: TGTGCCAGCAGTGAAGACCTAGCGGCCCATCCCCAAGAGACCCAGTACTTC. Encoded protein: CASSEDLAAHPQETQYF.

The rearrangement links TRBV28 to TRBJ2-7, with 8 bases lining up with TRBD1. V shed 4 bases, J shed 6 bases, and the junction held 8 bases outside the gene matches. The CDR3 extends over 14 amino acids. CDR1 is MDHEN, CDR2 SYDVKM, per germline. This CDR3 reads CASSSGTGWSEQYF. In DNA form, the CDR3 reads TGTGCCAGCAGTTCGGGGACAGGTTGGTCCGAGCAGTACTTC.

This chain connects TRBV2 to TRBJ1-5, with 9 bases lining up with TRBD1. The V segment lost 2 bases and the J segment 6 bases; nucleotides outside the gene matches: 5. The CDR3 spans 15 residues. Germline V gene data show CDR1 as SNHLY and CDR2 as FYNNEI. The CDR3 nucleotides read TGTGCCAGCAGTGAACAAGGACAGGGGACTCAGCCCCAGCATTTT. As protein: CASSEQGQGTQPQHF.

This chain uses TRBV29-1 with TRBJ1-2; TRBD1 matches 9 bases. The junction had 1 base not matched to a gene; V was cut back by 4 bases and J by 1 base. The CDR3 length is 13 residues. CDR1 and CDR2 from the germline V gene are SQVTM and ANQGSEA. The CDR3 sequence is CSVGTGVNYGYTF. CDR3 nucleotide sequence: TGCAGCGTTGGGACAGGGGTTAACTATGGCTACACCTTC.

The rearrangement links TRBV19 to TRBJ1-5; 7 bases match TRBD1. Trimming at V came to 3 bases and at J to 5 bases, leaving 4 bases not matched to a gene. CDR3 size: 14 residues. Germline loops: CDR1 LNHDA, CDR2 SQIVND (reference sequence). The CDR3 region has the DNA TGTGCCAGTAGTATCCGGACAGGCCATCAGCCCCAGCATTTT. As protein: CASSIRTGHQPQHF.

CDR3 sequence reads: CASSPSGDRVSQPQHF. The CDR3 nucleotides are TGTGCCAGTAGTCCTTCCGGGGACAGGGTTTCTCAGCCCCAGCATTTT. The chain couples TRBV19 to TRBJ1-5; 9 bases align to TRBD1. The CDR3 is 16 residues long. The V gene's germline CDR1 is LNHDA and CDR2 SQIVND (reference sequence). V was pared by 5 bases and J by 6 bases, with 11 bases of the junction left unmatched.

The genes are TRBV28 and TRBJ1-1; 7 bases map to TRBD1. The CDR3 totals 14 residues. The V and J ends lost 1 base and 4 bases, in that order; junction bases with no gene match: 3. CDR1 and CDR2 (germline): MDHEN, SYDVKM. CDR3 sequence reads: CASSLSHRGTEAFF. CDR3 DNA sequence: TGTGCCAGCAGTTTATCCCACAGGGGCACTGAAGCTTTCTTT.

The rearrangement joins TRBV19 to TRBJ1-1, with TRBD1 identical over 8 bases. CDR3 length: 16 amino acids. The J segment lost 4 bases and the V segment lost 3 bases, leaving 10 bases of the junction unmatched. Germline CDR1 LNHDA, CDR2 SQIVND (reference sequence). The CDR3 loop is CASSILPRQGTTEAFF. The CDR3, as DNA: TGTGCCAGTAGTATTTTGCCCCGACAGGGGACCACTGAAGCTTTCTTT.

V gene TRBV5-6 combines with J gene TRBJ2-1, with D perhaps TRBD2 (6 bases). V gave up 1 base and J gave up 8 bases, with 22 bases separating them. CDR3 size: 17 residues. Germline V gene data show CDR1 as SGHDT and CDR2 as YYEEEE. DNA of the CDR3: TGTGCCAGCAGCTTGAGGCGGGGAATGGGATTGAGTTATGAGCAGTTCTTC. Its translation: CASSLRRGMGLSYEQFF.

The rearrangement uses TRBV5-1 and TRBJ2-2; 10 bases fit TRBD1. The V segment lost 0 bases and the J segment 5 bases; nucleotides outside the gene matches: 10. The CDR3 has 18 residues. CDR1 is SGHRS, CDR2 YFSETQ, per germline. The CDR3 nucleotides are TGCGCCAGCAGCTTGGCCCGGACAGGGGGTATCGTGACCGGGGAGCTGTTTTTT. It is translated as CASSLARTGGIVTGELFF.

By share, this clone ranks as medium-sized. This chain uses TRBV4-1 with TRBJ2-2, with 11 nucleotides matching TRBD2. V was pared by 1 base and J by 5 bases, with 0 bases of the junction left unmatched. CDR1 is MGHRA and CDR2 is YSYEKL in the germline V gene. The CDR3 is 15 residues long. Here the CDR3 DNA reads TGCGCCAGCAGCCAAGGACTAGCGGGAACCGGGGAGCTGTTTTTT. Translation: CASSQGLAGTGELFF.

V gene TRBV6-5 combines with J gene TRBJ1-5; D is ambiguous. This CDR3 contains 14 residues. Trimming cost V 5 bases and J 3 bases, with 11 bases left between them. Germline V gives CDR1 MNHEY, CDR2 SVGAGI. The CDR3 sequence is CASSAAATNQPQHF. CDR3 DNA: TGTGCCAGCAGTGCCGCGGCTACCAATCAGCCCCAGCATTTT.

This chain links TRBV5-1 with TRBJ2-7; tentatively, D is TRBD1 (5 bases). Germline V gene lookup returns CDR1 SGHRS and CDR2 YFSETQ. The CDR3 loop spans 17 amino acids. Trimming pared 4 bases from V and 4 bases from J, leaving 24 bases between. The CDR3: CASSDLLPYRTRYEQYF. The CDR3 bases are TGCGCCAGCAGCGACCTCTTACCGTACAGGACAAGATACGAGCAGTACTTC.

The rearrangement uses TRBV25-1 and TRBJ1-4; D is unclear. The CDR3 has 15 amino acids. Germline loops: CDR1 MGHDK, CDR2 SYGVNS. V was clipped by 0 bases and J by 3 bases, with 8 bases between them. In DNA form, the CDR3 reads TGTGCCAGCAGTGAATATGGGAGGGCTAATGAAAAACTGTTTTTT. The encoded protein is CASSEYGRANEKLFF.

This rearrangement joins TRBV2 to TRBJ1-2; D is ambiguous. The germline V gene encodes CDR1 SNHLY and CDR2 FYNNEI. CDR3 length equals 14 residues. V was trimmed by 5 bases and J by 0 bases, leaving 10 bases between them. CDR3 in DNA: TGTGCCAGCAGTACCTACGGGGCTAACTATGGCTACACCTTC. This encodes CASSTYGANYGYTF.

The V call is TRBV11-3, the J call TRBJ2-1; 8 positions match TRBD2. Germline CDR1 is SGHNT and CDR2 is YENEEA. The CDR3 runs to 15 residues. Trimming took 5 bases from V and 1 from J; bases not matched to a gene: 4. The CDR3 bases are TGTGCCAGCAGCCAGTCTAGCGGGTCCTACAATGAGCAGTTCTTC. Protein sequence: CASSQSSGSYNEQFF. The complete variable domain, with remaining parts taken from reference TRBV11-3 and TRBJ2-1, reads EAGVVQSPRYKIIEKKQPVAFWCNPISGHNTLYWYLQNLGQGPELLIRYENEEAVDDSQLPKDRFSAERLKGVDSTLKIQPAELGDSAVYLCASSQSSGSYNEQFFGPGTRLTVL.

This sequence joins TRBV4-1 and TRBJ2-1; 10 bases are a match to TRBD2. Germline assignment: CDR1 MGHRA and CDR2 YSYEKL. The CDR3 is made up of 16 amino acids. Trimming cost V 4 bases and J 1 base; bases outside gene matches: 4. CDR3 protein: CASSPTSGVSYNEQFF. The CDR3 DNA reads TGCGCCAGCAGCCCCACTAGCGGGGTATCCTACAATGAGCAGTTCTTC.

This clone came up once. The chain has TRBV6-6 and TRBJ1-5; D is undetermined. There are 15 residues in the CDR3. Per germline, CDR1 MNHNY and CDR2 SVGAGI (reference sequence). The germline V and J ends were trimmed by 6 bases and 0 bases, with 12 bases remaining between them. CDR3 residues: CASSSVFNSNQPQHF. CDR3 DNA: TGTGCCAGCAGCTCCGTTTTTAATAGCAATCAGCCCCAGCATTTT.

The chain uses TRBV29-1 and TRBJ1-1, with TRBD1 matching over 7 bases. This CDR3 has 17 amino acids. Trimming cost V 1 base and J 4 bases; bases outside gene matches: 15. From germline, CDR1 is SQVTM and CDR2 ANQGSEA. The CDR3 loop is CSVEGLPYRGGGTEAFF. Written as DNA, the CDR3 is TGCAGCGTTGAAGGCCTACCTTACAGGGGAGGTGGCACTGAAGCTTTCTTT.

V is TRBV18 and J is TRBJ1-2; 9 bases fit TRBD1. J gave up 8 bases and V 6 bases, and 10 bases lay outside the gene matches. There are 14 residues in the CDR3. CDR1 KGHSH and CDR2 LQKENI come from the germline V gene. CDR3 region: CASSPRDRVDGYTF. CDR3 nucleotide sequence: TGTGCCAGCTCTCCCCGGGACAGGGTTGACGGCTACACCTTC.

This clone showed up just once. The chain recombines TRBV25-1 with TRBJ2-2, with D uncertain. The CDR3 is 11 residues long. The germline gives CDR1 MGHDK, CDR2 SYGVNS. Trimming cost V 2 bases and J 7 bases, with 2 bases left between them. CDR3 residues: CASSELGELFF. For the CDR3, the DNA is TGTGCCAGCAGTGAACTCGGGGAGCTGTTTTTT.

The gene calls are TRBV15 and TRBJ2-2, with TRBD2 matching over 8 bases. The V gene's germline CDR1 is LNHNV and CDR2 YYDKDF (reference sequence). V gave up 0 bases and J gave up 6 bases; unmatched junction bases: 3. The CDR3 sequence is 15 residues long. The CDR3 nucleotides read TGTGCCACCAGCAGAGATATACTAGCGGCCGGGGAGCTGTTTTTT. Translated, it gives CATSRDILAAGELFF.

The chain employs TRBV5-1 and TRBJ2-1, with 8 bases aligning to TRBD2. Germline CDR1 reads SGHRS; CDR2 reads YFSETQ. The length of the CDR3 is 16 residues. V was pared by 6 bases and J by 0 bases, with 8 bases of the junction left unmatched. The CDR3 DNA follows: TGCGCCAGCAACCCCGGGAGGGCCGTCTCCTACAATGAGCAGTTCTTC. It encodes CASNPGRAVSYNEQFF.